Below, 14 T cell receptor beta chains from the same sample are listed, as sequenced in a study of beta chain features in type 1 diabetes. General study findings and limits: All four CD4+ subsets of Type 1 diabetes patients contained TCRB CDR3s that were moderately but significantly shorter.

Expressed TCRB transcripts were sequenced after all isolated RNA was converted to cDNA. This table comes from immunoSEQ multiplex PCR, and its TCRdb copy is limited to in-frame clones, with some not included. The sample lists roughly 50,000 clones; roughly 40% were seen once. Antigens for these TCRs are unknown. Sequencing was performed on stem cell memory CD4+ T cells from blood. These TCRs come from a young man with type 1 diabetes.

Details on this clone: Because the CDR3 is missing its conserved closing phenylalanine or tryptophan, this is likely a read error. The J gene is TRBJ2-7, the V gene TRBV7-9; unclear D gene. Between the trimmed V and J ends, which lost 2 bases and 6 bases, there was a span of 8 bases. The germline CDR1 and CDR2 sequences are SEHNR and FQNEAQ (reference sequence). This CDR3 spans 12 amino acids. The CDR3 DNA reads TGTGCCAGCAGCTTACCGGGTCTCGAGCAGTACCTC. Its translation is CASSLPGLEQYL.

The chain has TRBV5-1 and TRBJ1-4; no reliable D call. Trimming took off 6 bases at V and 4 bases at J, with 16 bases between the two ends. The germline CDR1 and CDR2 sequences are SGHRS and YFSETQ. The CDR3 runs 15 residues. CDR3 bases: TGCGCCAGCAACGTCCTGGGGAGGGTTAATGAAAAACTGTTTTTT. This gives the protein CASNVLGRVNEKLFF. Combining the CDR3 with reference TRBV5-1 and TRBJ1-4 gives the whole variable domain KAGVTQTPRYLIKTRGQQVTLSCSPISGHRSVSWYQQTPGQGLQFLFEYFSETQRNKGNFPGRFSGRQFSNSRSEMNVSTLELGDSALYLCASNVLGRVNEKLFFGSGTQLSVL.

The chain is built from TRBV19 and TRBJ1-2, with D perhaps TRBD1 (6 bases). The V end was cut by 6 bases, the J end by 8 bases, with 10 bases between. This CDR3 is 11 amino acids long. Per the germline V gene, CDR1 is LNHDA and CDR2 is SQIVND (reference sequence). The CDR3 reads CASRGGDGYTF. CDR3 DNA: TGTGCCAGTAGAGGGGGTGACGGCTACACCTTC.

V and J are TRBV7-8 and TRBJ2-1, with TRBD2 as a possible D gene (6 bases). The CDR3 totals 14 residues. Trimming removed 4 bases from V and 8 bases from J, with 15 bases in between. Germline V gene lookup returns CDR1 SGHVS and CDR2 FQNEAQ. The CDR3: CASSSGGVRDEQFF. For the CDR3, the DNA is TGTGCCAGCAGCTCGGGCGGGGTCAGGGATGAGCAGTTCTTC. Supplemented by reference TRBV7-8 and TRBJ2-1, the full variable domain reads GAGVSQSPRYKVAKRGQDVALRCDPISGHVSLFWYQQALGQGPEFLTYFQNEAQLDKSGLPSDRFFAERPEGSVSTLKIQRTQQEDSAVYLCASSSGGVRDEQFFGPGTRLTVL.

This clone occurred a few times. The rearrangement uses TRBV15 and TRBJ2-7, with TRBD1 matching 7 bases. Looked up from germline, CDR1 is LNHNV and CDR2 is YYDKDF (reference sequence). The CDR3 has 16 amino acids. V lost 2 bases, J lost 4 bases, and 11 bases stayed unmatched. The CDR3 nucleotides read TGTGCCACCAGCAGAACTAGGGGACAGTCGAAATACGAGCAGTACTTC. This gives the protein CATSRTRGQSKYEQYF.

The sample holds a few counts of this clone. J is TRBJ2-1 and V is TRBV19; TRBD2 matches 16 bases. The J segment lost 10 bases and the V segment lost 8 bases, leaving 11 bases of the junction unmatched. The CDR3 contains 16 residues. Germline V gene sequence: CDR1 LNHDA, CDR2 SQIVND (reference sequence). The CDR3 reads CASPSGTSGRAKEQFF. In nucleotides, the CDR3 is TGTGCCAGTCCTTCCGGGACTAGCGGGAGGGCAAAAGAGCAGTTCTTC.

The chain combines TRBV6-5 with TRBJ1-2, with 9 bases identical to TRBD1. The germline CDR1 and CDR2 sequences are MNHEY and SVGAGI. This CDR3 contains 14 residues. Germline trimming cut 6 bases from V and 2 bases from J; bases unmatched to any gene: 4. Here the CDR3 reads CASRETGGNYGYTF. CDR3 coding DNA: TGTGCCAGCAGGGAAACAGGGGGCAACTATGGCTACACCTTC.

The J gene is TRBJ1-4, the V gene TRBV6-6; 10 nucleotides align to TRBD1. V lost 4 bases, J lost 4 bases, and 3 bases stayed unmatched. Germline assignment: CDR1 MNHNY and CDR2 SVGAGI (reference sequence). The CDR3 loop spans 15 amino acids. This CDR3 reads CASSWGTGVNEKLFF. The CDR3 DNA reads TGTGCCAGCAGTTGGGGGACAGGGGTTAATGAAAAACTGTTTTTT.

V is TRBV29-1 and J is TRBJ1-2, with 8 bases that match TRBD1. With 5 bases clipped from V and 2 bases from J, the junction kept 4 bases outside the gene matches. The CDR3 runs 13 residues. Looked up from germline, CDR1 is SQVTM and CDR2 is ANQGSEA. Here the CDR3 DNA reads TGCAGCGTTAGACAGGGGTCGAACTATGGCTACACCTTC. It yields the protein CSVRQGSNYGYTF.

The chain uses TRBV7-9 and TRBJ2-3, with 12 bases that match TRBD2. Trimming took 7 bases from V and 6 from J; bases not matched to a gene: 5. The germline V gene has CDR1 SEHNR and CDR2 FQNEAQ (reference sequence). The CDR3 runs to 14 residues. The CDR3 region has the DNA TGTGCCAGCACTAGCGGGAGGGCCCGTGATACGCAGTATTTT. This translates into CASTSGRARDTQYF.

The chain joins TRBV28 to TRBJ2-3; TRBD1 might be the D (6 bases). The CDR3 length is 15 residues. Trimming stripped 4 bases from V and 4 bases from J, with 15 bases between. Germline lookup yields CDR1 MDHEN and CDR2 SYDVKM. CDR3 nucleotides: TGTGCCAGCAGTTCCCAGGGGATTTCGGCAGATACGCAGTATTTT. Translating it yields CASSSQGISADTQYF.

A few counts support this clone. The V and J genes are TRBV5-1 and TRBJ2-3; D is undetermined. Per germline, CDR1 SGHRS and CDR2 YFSETQ. The CDR3 extends over 16 amino acids. Trimming took off 1 base at V and 4 bases at J, with 16 bases between the two ends. CDR3 sequence: CASSLRLQGGPDTQYF. CDR3 nucleotide sequence: TGCGCCAGCAGCTTGAGACTCCAAGGCGGCCCAGATACGCAGTATTTT.

The CDR3 loop reads CASSFDRPQHF. For the CDR3, the DNA is TGTGCCAGCAGTTTCGACAGGCCCCAGCATTTT. The chain carries TRBV5-4 and TRBJ1-5; possible D gene TRBD1, 5 bases. The V and J ends lost 5 bases and 9 bases respectively, with 9 bases between them. The CDR3 is made up of 11 amino acids. From germline, CDR1 is SGHNT and CDR2 YYREEE (reference sequence).

The gene calls are TRBV18 and TRBJ1-4, with D possibly being TRBD1 (6 bases). Trimming removed 4 bases at V and 2 bases at J, with 8 bases between. The CDR3 has 14 residues. In germline, CDR1 is KGHSH, CDR2 LQKENI. The DNA for the CDR3 is TGTGCCAGCTCACTTCAGGGGACTAATGAAAAACTGTTTTTT. It yields the protein CASSLQGTNEKLFF.